Following are 12 T cell receptor beta chains from one sample sequenced in a study of T cell changes during pregnancy in multiple sclerosis. Profiling relied on immunoSEQ multiplex PCR, and the TCRdb table lists in-frame clones only, not all of them. The table lists about 40,000 clones, around 94% of them singletons. The specimen was peripheral blood, collected in the third trimester of pregnancy. The receptors originated from a female donor with multiple sclerosis, enrolled in a pregnancy study.

The chain employs TRBV5-1 and TRBJ2-2; the D gene is possibly TRBD1 (6 bases). The germline V gene encodes CDR1 SGHRS and CDR2 YFSETQ. The CDR3 covers 15 residues. Trimming removed 0 bases from V and 5 bases from J, with 11 bases in between. The CDR3 reads CASSLVQGKTGELFF. CDR3 bases: TGCGCCAGCAGCTTGGTACAGGGAAAAACCGGGGAGCTGTTTTTT.

Here the CDR3 DNA reads TGTGCCAGCTCACCCTGGACTAGCGGGACCCCCGGGGAGCTGTTTTTT. Amino acids: CASSPWTSGTPGELFF. The rearrangement joins TRBV18 to TRBJ2-2; TRBD2 agrees at 12 bases. CDR1 is KGHSH and CDR2 is LQKENI in the germline V gene. There are 16 residues in the CDR3. The trim removed 3 bases at V and 6 bases at J, leaving 5 bases unmatched. Looking up the rest from reference TRBV18 and TRBJ2-2 gives the full variable domain: NAGVMQNPRHLVRRRGQEARLRCSPMKGHSHVYWYRQLPEEGLKFMVYLQKENIIDESGMPKERFSAEFPKEGPSILRIQQVVRGDSAAYFCASSPWTSGTPGELFFGEGSRLTVL.

This clone was counted once. The chain uses TRBV15 and TRBJ1-1; possibly TRBD1 for D (6 bases). The CDR3 contains 12 residues. Germline V gene lookup returns CDR1 LNHNV and CDR2 YYDKDF (reference sequence). Trimming cost V 8 bases and J 0 bases, with 7 bases left between them. Written as DNA, the CDR3 is TGTGCCACCGGACAGTTGAACACTGAAGCTTTCTTT. It yields the protein CATGQLNTEAFF. The variable domain in full, completed from reference TRBV15 and TRBJ1-1, reads DAMVIQNPRYQVTQFGKPVTLSCSQTLNHNVMYWYQQKSSQAPKLLFHYYDKDFNNEADTPDNFQSRRPNTSFCFLDIRSPGLGDTAMYLCATGQLNTEAFFGQGTRLTVV.

A few counts support this clone. The chain carries TRBV27 and TRBJ1-5; D not resolved. From germline, CDR1 is MNHEY and CDR2 SMNVEV (reference sequence). This CDR3 has 14 residues. V shed 2 bases and J shed 3 bases, with 8 bases lying between them. This CDR3 is CASSLEGFNQPQHF. The CDR3 region has the DNA TGTGCCAGCAGTTTAGAGGGTTTCAATCAGCCCCAGCATTTT.

The chain joins TRBV15 to TRBJ2-2; no definite D call. CDR3 length: 14 amino acids. Trimming stripped 1 base from V and 5 bases from J, with 8 bases between. Germline lookup yields CDR1 LNHNV and CDR2 YYDKDF (reference sequence). CDR3: CATSRGALTGELFF. The CDR3 DNA follows: TGTGCCACCAGCAGAGGGGCGTTGACCGGGGAGCTGTTTTTT. Using reference TRBV15 and TRBJ2-2 for the parts outside the CDR3, the full variable domain is DAMVIQNPRYQVTQFGKPVTLSCSQTLNHNVMYWYQQKSSQAPKLLFHYYDKDFNNEADTPDNFQSRRPNTSFCFLDIRSPGLGDTAMYLCATSRGALTGELFFGEGSRLTVL.

The chain couples TRBV6-1 to TRBJ2-7; the match to TRBD1 covers 7 bases. J gave up 0 bases and V 4 bases, and 6 bases lay outside the gene matches. Germline lookup yields CDR1 MNHNS and CDR2 SASEGT. CDR3 length: 15 amino acids. The CDR3 loop is CASSATDRISYEQYF. As DNA, the CDR3 is TGTGCCAGCAGTGCCACGGACAGGATCTCCTACGAGCAGTACTTC.

Comments on this clone: The sample contains more than one DNA sequence encoding this CDR3. V usage is TRBV18 and J usage is TRBJ2-2; no reliable D call. V shed 3 bases and J shed 3 bases, with 5 bases lying between them. The CDR3 is made up of 13 amino acids. The germline gives CDR1 KGHSH, CDR2 LQKENI. The CDR3, as DNA: TGTGCCAGCTCACCTACGGACACCGGGGAGCTGTTTTTT. This codes for CASSPTDTGELFF.

The chain links TRBV5-4 to TRBJ1-2; 7 bases are shared with TRBD1. The germline V gene encodes CDR1 SGHNT and CDR2 YYREEE (reference sequence). The CDR3 runs to 14 residues. With V trimmed by 4 bases and J by 4 bases, 7 bases remained unmatched. CDR3 nucleotide sequence: TGTGCCAGCAGCCCGACGGGACAGCCCTATGGCTACACCTTC. As protein: CASSPTGQPYGYTF.

This clone was recorded a few times. The chain employs TRBV30 and TRBJ2-7; 12 bases match TRBD2. J gave up 10 bases and V 7 bases, and 11 bases lay outside the gene matches. This CDR3 spans 13 amino acids. Germline-derived CDR1 and CDR2 are GTSNPN and SVGIG (reference sequence). The CDR3 is CAFRLAGASDQYF. In DNA form, the CDR3 reads TGTGCCTTTCGACTAGCGGGGGCTTCGGATCAGTACTTC.

V usage is TRBV7-3 and J usage is TRBJ2-7; 10 positions match TRBD2. Trimming at V came to 2 bases and at J to 1 base, leaving 2 bases not matched to a gene. The germline V gene has CDR1 SGHTA and CDR2 FQGTGA. CDR3 length: 15 residues. CDR3 sequence: CASSLASGGSYEQYF. As DNA, the CDR3 is TGTGCCAGCAGCTTAGCTAGCGGGGGATCCTACGAGCAGTACTTC.

This CDR3 is CASSVAGGSTDTQYF. The CDR3 nucleotides are TGTGCCAGTAGTGTAGCGGGGGGGAGCACAGATACGCAGTATTTT. The V call is TRBV19, the J call TRBJ2-3; 11 nucleotides agree with TRBD2. There are 15 residues in the CDR3. The junction had 1 base not matched to a gene; V was cut back by 5 bases and J by 0 bases. Germline V lookup: CDR1 LNHDA, CDR2 SQIVND (reference sequence).

This chain links TRBV7-6 with TRBJ1-4; 9 nucleotides line up with TRBD1. Germline V gene data show CDR1 as SGHVS and CDR2 as FNYEAQ. J was trimmed by 6 bases and V by 1 base; bases with no gene match: 3. The CDR3 has 15 residues. The CDR3 loop is CASSLEGQGHEKLFF. CDR3 in DNA: TGTGCCAGCAGCTTAGAGGGACAGGGCCATGAAAAACTGTTTTTT.